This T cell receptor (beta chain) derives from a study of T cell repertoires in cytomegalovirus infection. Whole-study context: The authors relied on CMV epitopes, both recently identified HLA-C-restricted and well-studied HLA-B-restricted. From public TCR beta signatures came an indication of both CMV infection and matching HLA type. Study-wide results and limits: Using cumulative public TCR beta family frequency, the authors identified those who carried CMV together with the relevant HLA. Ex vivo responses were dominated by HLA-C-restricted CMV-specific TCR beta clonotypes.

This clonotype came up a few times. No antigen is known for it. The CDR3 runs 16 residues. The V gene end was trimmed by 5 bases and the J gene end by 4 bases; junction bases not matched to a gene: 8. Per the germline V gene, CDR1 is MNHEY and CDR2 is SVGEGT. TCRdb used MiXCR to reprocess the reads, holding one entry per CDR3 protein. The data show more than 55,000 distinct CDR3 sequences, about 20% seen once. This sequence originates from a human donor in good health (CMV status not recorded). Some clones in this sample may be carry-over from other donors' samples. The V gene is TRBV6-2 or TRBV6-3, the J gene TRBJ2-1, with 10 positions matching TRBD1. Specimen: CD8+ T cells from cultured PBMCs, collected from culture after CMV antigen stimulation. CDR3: CASSHQGQGRYNEQFF. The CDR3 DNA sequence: TGTGCCAGCAGTCACCAGGGACAGGGGCGATACAATGAGCAGTTCTTC.